Below are 17 T cell receptor beta chains sequenced from a single sample in a study of radiotherapy plus CTLA-4 blockade in lung cancer. Produced via immunoSEQ multiplex PCR; TCRdb's table is partial and in-frame only. The data contain 65,000 to 85,000 clones, roughly 70% of them singletons. This material consisted of peripheral blood, taken from a patient treated with radiotherapy plus ipilimumab. These receptor sequences come from a human donor with non-small cell lung cancer whose response to radiotherapy plus ipilimumab could not be evaluated.

There are a few counts of this clone. This chain links TRBV12-5 with TRBJ2-7; the D gene is possibly TRBD1 (5 bases). The V end lost 1 base, the J end lost 3 bases, and 7 bases lay between the germline ends. The germline CDR1 and CDR2 sequences are LGHNT and FRNRAP. The CDR3 runs 13 residues. The CDR3 loop reads CASGLGQGYEQYF. The CDR3 DNA reads TGTGCTAGTGGTTTGGGTCAGGGCTACGAGCAGTACTTC.

The gene calls are TRBV7-8 and TRBJ1-2; D possibly corresponds to TRBD1 (5 bases). The V and J ends lost 1 base and 7 bases respectively, with 13 bases between them. This CDR3 comprises 14 residues. Germline V gene sequence: CDR1 SGHVS, CDR2 FQNEAQ. The CDR3 loop is CASSLGGGASGYTF. The CDR3 bases are TGTGCCAGCAGCTTAGGGGGAGGGGCAAGTGGCTACACCTTC. The full variable domain, its missing parts supplied by reference TRBV7-8 and TRBJ1-2, is GAGVSQSPRYKVAKRGQDVALRCDPISGHVSLFWYQQALGQGPEFLTYFQNEAQLDKSGLPSDRFFAERPEGSVSTLKIQRTQQEDSAVYLCASSLGGGASGYTFGSGTRLTVV.

This clone has a handful of counts. The chain links TRBV11-2 to TRBJ2-7; TRBD1 aligns across 8 bases. The germline CDR1 and CDR2 sequences are SGHAT and FQNNGV. The V segment lost 2 bases and the J segment 4 bases; nucleotides outside the gene matches: 13. CDR3 length equals 17 residues. The CDR3 sequence: CASSLRGTGTGPYEQYF. The CDR3 DNA is TGTGCCAGCAGCTTAAGGGGTACCGGGACAGGCCCTTACGAGCAGTACTTC.

V usage is TRBV5-5 and J usage is TRBJ1-2, with TRBD1 identical over 7 bases. CDR1 is SGHKS, CDR2 YYEKEE, per germline (reference sequence). This CDR3 spans 17 amino acids. The J segment lost 2 bases and the V segment lost 4 bases, leaving 14 bases of the junction unmatched. CDR3 sequence reads: CASSGGGHTAANYGYTF. The DNA of the CDR3 is TGTGCCAGCAGCGGAGGGGGCCACACGGCTGCCAACTATGGCTACACCTTC.

This chain uses TRBV4-3 with TRBJ2-2; D is perhaps TRBD2 (6 bases). The germline V and J ends were trimmed by 1 base and 1 base, with 13 bases remaining between them. The CDR3 consists of 17 residues. Germline V gene data show CDR1 as LGHNA and CDR2 as YSLEER. CDR3 loop: CASSQGGAGLNTGELFF. The CDR3 bases are TGCGCCAGCAGCCAAGGCGGGGCAGGCCTGAACACCGGGGAGCTGTTTTTT.

This clone was detected only a few times. The genes are TRBV25-1 and TRBJ1-5; tentatively, D is TRBD1 (6 bases). Trimming removed 2 bases from V and 4 bases from J, with 12 bases in between. The CDR3 has 15 amino acids. Germline assignment: CDR1 MGHDK and CDR2 SYGVNS. The CDR3 loop reads CASSEGGWNNQPQHF. DNA for the CDR3: TGTGCCAGCAGTGAAGGGGGCTGGAATAATCAGCCCCAGCATTTT.

The CDR3 spells CASSSPSGRAGDTQYF. In DNA form, the CDR3 reads TGTGCCAGCAGCTCACCTTCCGGGAGGGCCGGAGATACGCAGTATTTT. The rearrangement uses TRBV7-6 and TRBJ2-3; 8 bases align to TRBD2. The CDR3 spans 16 residues. Trimming took 4 bases from V and 5 from J; bases not matched to a gene: 11. Germline V gene sequence: CDR1 SGHVS, CDR2 FNYEAQ.

The chain carries TRBV5-1 and TRBJ2-1; 9 bases line up with TRBD1. CDR3 length: 16 amino acids. With 8 bases clipped from V and 2 bases from J, the junction kept 11 bases outside the gene matches. Germline V CDR1 and CDR2: SGHRS, YFSETQ. CDR3 sequence (DNA): TGCGCCAGTCAAAGGGGGGGACAGGGTGCCTACAATGAGCAGTTCTTC. It yields the protein CASQRGGQGAYNEQFF.

V is TRBV13 and J is TRBJ2-5; no clear D gene. This CDR3 comprises 13 residues. V shed 5 bases and J shed 1 base, with 8 bases lying between them. Per the germline V gene, CDR1 is PRHDT and CDR2 is FYEKMQ (reference sequence). In DNA, the CDR3 is TGTGCCAGCAGCCTCGGGTTCCAAGAGACCCAGTACTTC. It yields the protein CASSLGFQETQYF.

The chain is built from TRBV18 and TRBJ1-2, with 7 bases identical to TRBD1. CDR1 is KGHSH, CDR2 LQKENI, per germline. With V trimmed by 4 bases and J by 2 bases, 4 bases remained unmatched. The CDR3 sequence is 14 residues long. CDR3: CASSRLGQNYGYTF. CDR3 sequence (DNA): TGTGCCAGCTCACGACTGGGACAGAACTATGGCTACACCTTC.

The rearrangement uses TRBV28 and TRBJ2-5, with 7 bases matching TRBD1. The J call may not be correct, given that the DNA end is closer to TRBJ2-7. The CDR3 contains 16 residues. CDR1 MDHEN and CDR2 SYDVKM come from the germline V gene. The CDR3 coding sequence is TGTGCCAGCAAAACAAGCCGGACAGGCAACTCCTACGAGCAGTACTTC. Its protein is CASKTSRTGNSYEQYF.

The sample holds many counts of this clone. This sequence joins TRBV18 and TRBJ1-5; D not resolved. Germline CDR1 is KGHSH and CDR2 is LQKENI. This CDR3 contains 13 residues. Trimming pared 5 bases from V and 0 bases from J, leaving 5 bases between. CDR3 nucleotide sequence: TGTGCCAGCTCAACATATAGCAATCAGCCCCAGCATTTT. Residues: CASSTYSNQPQHF. The full variable domain, in which reference TRBV18 and TRBJ1-5 provide the parts outside the CDR3, is NAGVMQNPRHLVRRRGQEARLRCSPMKGHSHVYWYRQLPEEGLKFMVYLQKENIIDESGMPKERFSAEFPKEGPSILRIQQVVRGDSAAYFCASSTYSNQPQHFGDGTRLSIL.

Only a few counts were recorded for this clone. The rearrangement uses TRBV10-3 and TRBJ1-1; D is uncertain. Trimming took 2 bases from V and 0 from J, leaving 7 bases between them. Germline V gives CDR1 ENHRY, CDR2 SYGVKD. The CDR3 length is 14 residues. CDR3 region: CAISETVLNTEAFF. DNA of the CDR3: TGTGCCATCAGTGAGACAGTGTTGAACACTGAAGCTTTCTTT.

The chain recombines TRBV19 with TRBJ2-7, with 8 bases lining up with TRBD1. Germline V gene lookup returns CDR1 LNHDA and CDR2 SQIVND (reference sequence). The CDR3 spans 17 residues. The ends lost 4 bases at V and 3 bases at J; junction bases unmatched: 14. The CDR3 is CASSNPPGQGGFYEQYF. The CDR3 region has the DNA TGTGCCAGTAGTAACCCCCCTGGACAGGGTGGGTTCTACGAGCAGTACTTC.

This clone was seen more than once but under ten times. The chain recombines TRBV27 with TRBJ2-7, with TRBD1 matching 11 bases. The CDR3 length is 15 residues. The J segment lost 3 bases and the V segment lost 3 bases, leaving 4 bases of the junction unmatched. Germline V gene lookup returns CDR1 MNHEY and CDR2 SMNVEV (reference sequence). CDR3 region: CASSFTGTGGYEQYF. The CDR3 DNA is TGTGCCAGCAGTTTTACCGGGACAGGGGGCTACGAGCAGTACTTC.

The chain couples TRBV1 to TRBJ2-5; the table calls TRBD2, which could not be checked here. TRBV1 has pseudogene status. This CDR3 has 15 amino acids. DNA of the CDR3: TGCACCAGCAGCCCGAAGCGGACTATGCGAGAGACCCAGTACTTC. Translation: CTSSPKRTMRETQYF.

As DNA, the CDR3 is TGTGCCAGCTCACGGGGACTAGAAGAGACCCAGTACTTC. It specifies CASSRGLEETQYF. The rearrangement uses TRBV18 and TRBJ2-5; 8 positions match TRBD2. V gave up 4 bases and J gave up 3 bases; unmatched junction bases: 1. Germline V CDR1 and CDR2: KGHSH, LQKENI. CDR3 size: 13 residues.